This T cell receptor (beta chain) was sequenced in a study of T cell changes during pregnancy in multiple sclerosis. Germline lookup yields CDR1 SGHVS and CDR2 FQNEAQ. Trimming cost V 1 base and J 4 bases; bases outside gene matches: 3. The CDR3 runs to 15 residues. Produced via immunoSEQ multiplex PCR; TCRdb's table is partial and in-frame only. This table holds approximately 85,000 clones, about 89% found once. Here the sequenced sample was peripheral blood, taken in the first trimester of pregnancy. V is TRBV7-8 and J is TRBJ1-5; 8 bases align to TRBD1. The receptor was derived from a female donor with multiple sclerosis, enrolled in a pregnancy study. The CDR3 coding sequence is TGTGCCAGCAGCTTAGGGGACAGGAGAAATCAGCCCCAGCATTTT. Translated, it gives CASSLGDRRNQPQHF.